A single sample gave rise to the 23 T cell receptor beta chains below, sequenced in a study of early T cells in non-severe SARS-CoV-2 infection. One entry per CDR3 protein results from TCRdb running MiXCR on the 5' RACE reads. The sample holds about 83,000 distinct CDR3 sequences, roughly 15% seen once. Input material: whole blood. These receptors all come from an adult who was a healthcare worker with PCR-confirmed SARS-CoV-2 infection or an uninfected control (not recorded which).

There are many counts of this clonotype. The rearrangement joins TRBV7-2 to TRBJ2-1, with 13 bases matching TRBD2. The CDR3 runs to 15 residues. The germline CDR1 and CDR2 sequences are SGHTA and FQGNSA. With V trimmed by 3 bases and J by 7 bases, 3 bases remained unmatched. The CDR3 nucleotides read TGTGCCAGCAGCTTCACTAGCGGGGGGGCGAATGAGCAGTTCTTC. This gives the protein CASSFTSGGANEQFF.

This clonotype was found many times. The CDR3 sequence is CASTTASGGHQETQYF. For the CDR3, the DNA is TGCGCCAGCACCACAGCTAGCGGGGGGCACCAAGAGACCCAGTACTTC. This chain connects TRBV10-2 to TRBJ2-5; 11 bases agree with TRBD2. The V and J ends lost 7 bases and 0 bases, in that order; junction bases with no gene match: 7. CDR1 is WSHSY and CDR2 is SAAADI in the germline V gene. The CDR3 is 16 residues long.

The V gene is TRBV29-1, the J gene TRBJ2-3; 12 bases fit TRBD1. After removal of 4 bases from V and 5 bases from J, the junction contained 7 bases not matched to a gene. This CDR3 contains 15 residues. Germline lookup yields CDR1 SQVTM and CDR2 ANQGSEA. The CDR3, as DNA: TGCAGCGTTGCCGGGACAGGGGGCGCGGGAGATACGCAGTATTTT. Protein product: CSVAGTGGAGDTQYF.

This clonotype was recorded many times. The J gene is TRBJ2-4, the V gene TRBV12-3 or TRBV12-4; the D gene is possibly TRBD2 (6 bases). This CDR3 has 15 amino acids. V lost 3 bases and J 6 bases, leaving 15 bases between the germline ends. The chain's CDR3 is CASSFGGMPVNIQYF. The CDR3 nucleotides are TGTGCCAGCAGTTTTGGAGGGATGCCAGTAAACATTCAGTACTTC.

This clonotype occurred once. The chain employs TRBV6-5 and TRBJ2-3, with D perhaps matching TRBD1 or TRBD2 (6 bases each). CDR3 length: 14 residues. V was clipped by 7 bases and J by 5 bases, with 16 bases between them. Germline lookup yields CDR1 MNHEY and CDR2 SVGAGI. DNA of the CDR3: TGTGCCAGCAATCTACGGGGGCCCGAAGATACGCAGTATTTT. It specifies CASNLRGPEDTQYF.

There are many counts of this clonotype. The chain has TRBV5-1 and TRBJ1-2; 9 nucleotides agree with TRBD1. The germline gives CDR1 SGHRS, CDR2 YFSETQ. V shed 4 bases, J shed 4 bases, and the junction held 11 bases outside the gene matches. The CDR3 sequence is 16 residues long. CDR3 in DNA: TGCGCCAGCAGCATGGACAGGGGCATGATAGCCTATGGCTACACCTTC. It codes for CASSMDRGMIAYGYTF.

This clonotype was observed a handful of times. The chain joins TRBV7-2 to TRBJ2-1, with D perhaps matching TRBD1 or TRBD2 (5 bases each). This CDR3 region has 13 residues. V lost 4 bases and J 7 bases, leaving 11 bases between the germline ends. CDR1 and CDR2 from the germline V gene are SGHTA and FQGNSA. The CDR3: CASSSSWGNEQFF. CDR3 sequence (DNA): TGTGCCAGCAGCTCCTCGTGGGGGAATGAGCAGTTCTTC.

This clonotype was seen a few times. The CDR3 here is CSAGTGRPDTQYF. The CDR3 bases are TGCAGTGCCGGGACAGGGAGGCCAGATACGCAGTATTTT. The gene calls are TRBV20-1 and TRBJ2-3; 9 nucleotides align to TRBD1. Germline V gives CDR1 DFQATT, CDR2 SNEGSKA (reference sequence). The CDR3 length is 13 residues. Trimming cost V 6 bases and J 4 bases; bases outside gene matches: 5.

This clonotype has a count of ten or more. The CDR3 spells CASSYNEKLFF. The CDR3 DNA reads TGTGCCAGCAGTTATAATGAAAAACTGTTTTTT. The gene calls are TRBV6-5 and TRBJ1-4, with unresolved D. This CDR3 spans 11 amino acids. V was shortened by 3 bases and J by 4 bases, with 0 bases between the two germline ends. Germline CDR1 reads MNHEY; CDR2 reads SVGAGI.

This clonotype was counted at least ten times. The chain has TRBV20-1 and TRBJ1-5; tentatively, D is TRBD1 (5 bases). The CDR3 spans 15 residues. Trimming shortened V by 0 bases and J by 3 bases, and 12 bases separated the two germline ends. CDR1 is DFQATT and CDR2 is SNEGSKA in the germline V gene (reference sequence). The CDR3 DNA reads as TGCAGTGCTAGAGATCTCAGGGCCCTCAATCAGCCCCAGCATTTT. Its translation is CSARDLRALNQPQHF.

This clonotype was seen at least ten times. The rearrangement uses TRBV5-1 and TRBJ2-1; 9 nucleotides line up with TRBD2. J gave up 7 bases and V 0 bases, and 8 bases lay outside the gene matches. This CDR3 region has 16 residues. The V gene's germline CDR1 is SGHRS and CDR2 YFSETQ. The CDR3 DNA follows: TGCGCCAGCAGCTTGGTAGCCGGACTAGCGTCGAATGAGCAGTTCTTC. As protein: CASSLVAGLASNEQFF. Using reference TRBV5-1 and TRBJ2-1 for the parts outside the CDR3, the full variable domain is KAGVTQTPRYLIKTRGQQVTLSCSPISGHRSVSWYQQTPGQGLQFLFEYFSETQRNKGNFPGRFSGRQFSNSRSEMNVSTLELGDSALYLCASSLVAGLASNEQFFGPGTRLTVL.

This clonotype was observed a few times. This chain uses TRBV27 with TRBJ2-2; D is undetermined. Germline CDR1 is MNHEY and CDR2 is SMNVEV (reference sequence). The CDR3 contains 13 residues. Trimming shortened V by 4 bases and J by 1 base, and 4 bases separated the two germline ends. In DNA form, the CDR3 reads TGTGCCAGCAGTTCCATGAACACCGGGGAGCTGTTTTTT. This gives the protein CASSSMNTGELFF.

This chain connects TRBV27 to TRBJ2-7; TRBD1 aligns across 9 bases. The CDR3 is 14 residues long. Germline CDR1 reads MNHEY; CDR2 reads SMNVEV (reference sequence). Germline trimming cut 5 bases from V and 2 bases from J; bases unmatched to any gene: 4. This chain's CDR3 is CASSRWDRAYEQYF. The CDR3 DNA follows: TGTGCCAGCAGTAGATGGGACAGGGCCTACGAGCAGTACTTC.

This clonotype was seen repeatedly, ten times or more. This rearrangement joins TRBV20-1 to TRBJ1-1, with a tentative D call TRBD1 (5 bases). Trimming took 4 bases from V and 1 from J, leaving 10 bases between them. The CDR3 sequence is 13 residues long. The germline CDR1 and CDR2 sequences are DFQATT and SNEGSKA (reference sequence). CDR3 nucleotide sequence: TGCAGTGCTATGATCAGGGCGAACACTGAAGCTTTCTTT. Translating gives CSAMIRANTEAFF.

This clonotype was detected a few times. The chain is built from TRBV3-1 and TRBJ2-5; the D gene is possibly TRBD1 (6 bases). Looked up from germline, CDR1 is LGHDT and CDR2 is YNNKEL (reference sequence). Trimming left V 4 bases short and J 4 bases short, with 16 bases between. This CDR3 is 15 amino acids long. CDR3 bases: TGTGCCAGCAGCCGAAACCCGACAGGCCTAGAGACCCAGTACTTC. It is translated as CASSRNPTGLETQYF.

There are many counts of this clonotype. The genes are TRBV11-2 and TRBJ2-5; TRBD1 matches 7 bases. V lost 4 bases, J lost 2 bases, and 10 bases stayed unmatched. Germline V gene sequence: CDR1 SGHAT, CDR2 FQNNGV. The CDR3 is 16 residues long. In DNA, the CDR3 is TGTGCCAGCAGCTACACACTTGACAGGGTTCAAGAGACCCAGTACTTC. It encodes CASSYTLDRVQETQYF.

This clonotype has at least ten counts. The chain couples TRBV3-1 to TRBJ1-1; D is uncertain. Trimming removed 7 bases from V and 2 bases from J, with 14 bases in between. The V gene's germline CDR1 is LGHDT and CDR2 YNNKEL (reference sequence). CDR3 length: 14 residues. The chain's CDR3 is CASTPAGYNTEAFF. In DNA, the CDR3 is TGTGCCAGCACTCCCGCGGGATACAACACTGAAGCTTTCTTT.

The rearrangement uses TRBV7-9 and TRBJ1-1; 9 bases fit TRBD1. This CDR3 is built from 16 residues. The trim removed 5 bases at V and 1 base at J, leaving 8 bases unmatched. Germline V lookup: CDR1 SEHNR, CDR2 FQNEAQ (reference sequence). The DNA for the CDR3 is TGTGCCAGCAGCCCAGTCGTGGGACAGGGGAACACTGAAGCTTTCTTT. As protein: CASSPVVGQGNTEAFF.

This clonotype was counted ten times or more. This rearrangement joins TRBV7-2 to TRBJ2-5; D is uncertain. Germline CDR1 is SGHTA and CDR2 is FQGNSA. The V gene lost 2 bases and the J gene lost 4 bases, with 8 bases spanning the gap. This CDR3 has 13 residues. The CDR3 loop reads CASSLRATETQYF. In DNA, the CDR3 is TGTGCCAGCAGCTTACGCGCGACAGAGACCCAGTACTTC.

This clonotype has a count of ten or more. The chain has TRBV30 and TRBJ2-7; D not certain. V lost 0 bases and J 3 bases, leaving 3 bases between the germline ends. This CDR3 is built from 11 residues. CDR1 is GTSNPN, CDR2 SVGIG, per germline (reference sequence). This CDR3 reads CAWSVLYEQYF. The CDR3 DNA reads as TGTGCCTGGAGTGTACTCTACGAGCAGTACTTC.

At least ten counts were recorded for this clonotype. The rearrangement uses TRBV7-3 and TRBJ2-1, with D maybe TRBD1 (6 bases). Between the trimmed V and J ends, which lost 4 bases and 9 bases, there was a span of 16 bases. The CDR3 totals 14 residues. Per germline, CDR1 SGHTA and CDR2 FQGTGA. The CDR3 DNA is TGTGCCAGCAGCTCACTTACAGGGTCGGGTGAGCAGTTCTTC. This translates into CASSSLTGSGEQFF.

This clonotype was recorded a few times. V and J are TRBV12-3 or TRBV12-4 and TRBJ1-4; D unclear. With 2 bases removed from V and 5 bases from J, the gap between germline ends came to 15 bases. This CDR3 has 16 amino acids. CDR3 protein: CASSLYEGLGNEKLFF. In nucleotides, the CDR3 is TGTGCCAGCAGTTTATACGAGGGTCTAGGGAATGAAAAACTGTTTTTT.

V is TRBV5-1 and J is TRBJ1-6; 8 bases map to TRBD1. The CDR3 contains 15 residues. Per the germline V gene, CDR1 is SGHRS and CDR2 is YFSETQ. V was clipped by 4 bases and J by 10 bases; unmatched bases: 10. The CDR3 loop is CASSPGTGGNSPLHF. Written as DNA, the CDR3 is TGCGCCAGCAGCCCGGGCACAGGGGGGAACTCACCCCTCCACTTT.